A single sample gave rise to the 14 T cell receptor beta chains below, sequenced in a study of T cells in Graves' hyperthyroidism and ophthalmopathy. The source material, RNA transcripts, was used to amplify TCR beta CDR3 regions. The TCR CDR3 was amplified in a first-round RT-PCR using the HTBI primer set. TCRdb independently ran MiXCR on the multiplex PCR reads; one entry per CDR3 protein. The table has hundreds of thousands of distinct CDR3 sequences, roughly 15% seen once; the top ten hold around 13%. Sample: blood. The source is a woman aged 45-59 years with Graves' ophthalmopathy.

This chain uses TRBV11-2 with TRBJ2-5, with 15 positions matching TRBD2. This CDR3 contains 19 residues. The V segment lost 1 base and the J segment 5 bases; nucleotides outside the gene matches: 11. Germline V CDR1 and CDR2: SGHAT, FQNNGV. CDR3 sequence reads: CASSLGTSGRASNRETQYF. DNA for the CDR3: TGTGCCAGCAGCTTAGGGACTAGCGGGAGGGCCTCTAATCGGGAGACCCAGTACTTC.

This clonotype occurred many times. CDR3 sequence: CASSLPGLNMGQYNEQFF. The CDR3 bases are TGTGCCAGCAGTTTACCGGGACTGAATATGGGTCAATACAATGAGCAGTTCTTC. The chain employs TRBV28 and TRBJ2-1; a weak D match, TRBD2 (6 bases). The CDR3 spans 18 residues. V lost 2 bases, J lost 4 bases, and 21 bases lay in between. Germline values: CDR1 MDHEN, CDR2 SYDVKM.

This clonotype was observed many times. The chain couples TRBV5-1 to TRBJ2-7; D is unresolved. Trimming took 6 bases from V and 3 from J, leaving 25 bases between them. Germline values: CDR1 SGHRS, CDR2 YFSETQ. The CDR3 contains 17 residues. The CDR3 nucleotides read TGCGCCAGCAATGTAGTACGGGTGTCGTTAGGTTTCTACGAGCAGTACTTC. Protein product: CASNVVRVSLGFYEQYF.

This clonotype was counted at least ten times. The chain recombines TRBV2 with TRBJ2-7; 8 bases agree with TRBD1. Germline-derived CDR1 and CDR2 are SNHLY and FYNNEI. Losses at the gene ends were 5 bases for V and 6 bases for J; bases not matched to a gene: 9. The CDR3 is made up of 14 amino acids. CDR3 in amino acids: CASSKPGTGGEQYF. DNA for the CDR3: TGTGCCAGCAGTAAACCCGGGACAGGAGGCGAGCAGTACTTC.

CDR3 DNA sequence: TGCAGTGAATCGACTAGCGGGACCGGGGTTCATGGCTACACCTTC. As protein: CSESTSGTGVHGYTF. This chain links TRBV20-1 with TRBJ1-2, with a possible D match to TRBD1 (5 bases). Germline V gene data show CDR1 as DFQATT and CDR2 as SNEGSKA (reference sequence). This CDR3 has 15 amino acids. Trimming pared 7 bases from V and 6 bases from J, leaving 24 bases between.

This clonotype showed up just a few times. The chain joins TRBV3-1 to TRBJ2-5; 12 nucleotides align to TRBD2. V shed 1 base, J shed 5 bases, and the junction held 8 bases outside the gene matches. CDR3 length equals 17 residues. CDR1 LGHDT and CDR2 YNNKEL come from the germline V gene (reference sequence). CDR3 DNA: TGTGCCAGCAGCCAAGTCAGGTCACTAGCGGGAGGTGAGACCCAGTACTTC. Its protein product is CASSQVRSLAGGETQYF.

This clonotype was observed at least ten times. The chain employs TRBV11-3 and TRBJ2-5; 10 bases are a match to TRBD1. V lost 4 bases, J lost 4 bases, and 24 bases stayed unmatched. The germline gives CDR1 SGHNT, CDR2 YENEEA. This CDR3 region has 21 residues. The CDR3 DNA is TGTGCCAGCAGCTCCGCGTTCCCTGGGACAGGGGATATAGAACGAAGAGAGACCCAGTACTTC. Residues: CASSSAFPGTGDIERRETQYF.

At least ten counts were recorded for this clonotype. The gene calls are TRBV5-1 and TRBJ1-3; the D gene is possibly TRBD1 (6 bases). Between the trimmed V and J ends, which lost 0 bases and 0 bases, there was a span of 10 bases. Germline CDR1 and CDR2: SGHRS and YFSETQ. The CDR3 consists of 16 residues. The DNA of the CDR3 is TGCGCCAGCAGCTTGGTCTCAGGGGACTCTGGAAACACCATATATTTT. It translates to CASSLVSGDSGNTIYF.

This clonotype was found a few times. This chain uses TRBV28 with TRBJ2-2, with 7 bases that match TRBD2. This CDR3 region has 13 residues. Germline CDR1 and CDR2: MDHEN and SYDVKM. CDR3 DNA sequence: TGTGCAGTTTACGGTCTTCCTCAAAGCGGGGTGTTTTTT. Protein: CAVYGLPQSGVFF. Combining the CDR3 with reference TRBV28 and TRBJ2-2 gives the whole variable domain DVKVTQSSRYLVKRTGEKVFLECVQDMDHENMFWYRQDPGLGLRLIYFSYDVKMKEKGDIPEGYSVSREKKERFSLILESASTNQTSMYLCAVYGLPQSGVFFGEGSRLTVL.

The chain has TRBV5-1 and TRBJ2-5; no clear D. V lost 0 bases and J lost 0, with 9 bases in between. The CDR3 runs to 15 residues. CDR1 and CDR2 (germline): SGHRS, YFSETQ. CDR3 nucleotides: TGCGCCAGCAGCTTGGAACTCAGCCACCAAGAGACCCAGTACTTC. Protein product: CASSLELSHQETQYF.

This clonotype was counted ten times or more. The chain has TRBV7-9 and TRBJ1-1; D remains unclear. This CDR3 comprises 15 residues. Germline loops: CDR1 SEHNR, CDR2 FQNEAQ (reference sequence). V shed 0 bases and J shed 0 bases, with 8 bases lying between them. CDR3 coding DNA: TGTGCCAGCAGCTTAGCGACTGGATTGAACACTGAAGCTTTCTTT. It specifies CASSLATGLNTEAFF.

This clonotype has only a few counts. The chain employs TRBV20-1 and TRBJ2-1; either TRBD1 or TRBD2 may supply D (5 bases each). Germline loops: CDR1 DFQATT, CDR2 SNEGSKA (reference sequence). V was pared by 6 bases and J by 5 bases, with 20 bases between. CDR3 length: 15 amino acids. The CDR3 is CSAPSRDQRHNEQFF. The CDR3 nucleotides read TGCAGTGCCCCGAGCCGGGACCAACGACACAATGAGCAGTTCTTC.

The V gene is TRBV10-3, the J gene TRBJ1-6; 8 bases align to TRBD1. J lost 9 bases, V lost 4 bases, and 8 bases had no gene match. The CDR3 is made up of 15 amino acids. Germline values: CDR1 ENHRY, CDR2 SYGVKD. CDR3 sequence reads: CAISGGSQGASPLHF. In nucleotides, the CDR3 is TGTGCCATCAGTGGAGGAAGCCAGGGGGCTTCACCCCTCCACTTT.

This clonotype was counted ten times or more. This chain joins TRBV6-2 or TRBV6-3 and TRBJ1-1, with no clear D. Germline CDR1 is MNHEY and CDR2 is SVGEGT. Trimming stripped 5 bases from V and 1 base from J, with 5 bases between. This CDR3 spans 12 amino acids. CDR3: CASSTWNTEAFF. In DNA, the CDR3 is TGTGCCAGCAGTACATGGAACACTGAAGCTTTCTTT.